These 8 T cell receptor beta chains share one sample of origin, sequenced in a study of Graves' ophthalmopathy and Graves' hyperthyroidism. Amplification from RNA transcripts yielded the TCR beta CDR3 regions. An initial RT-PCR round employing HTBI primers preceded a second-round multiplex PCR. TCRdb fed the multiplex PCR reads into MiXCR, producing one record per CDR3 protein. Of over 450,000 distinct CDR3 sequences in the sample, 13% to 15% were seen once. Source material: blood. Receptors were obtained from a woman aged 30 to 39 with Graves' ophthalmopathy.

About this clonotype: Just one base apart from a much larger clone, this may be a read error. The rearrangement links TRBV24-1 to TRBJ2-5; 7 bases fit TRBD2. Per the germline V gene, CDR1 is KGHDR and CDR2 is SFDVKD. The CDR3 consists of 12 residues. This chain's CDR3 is CAAGRGGETKYF. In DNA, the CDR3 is TGTGCCGCAGGGAGGGGCGGAGAGACCAAGTACTTC.

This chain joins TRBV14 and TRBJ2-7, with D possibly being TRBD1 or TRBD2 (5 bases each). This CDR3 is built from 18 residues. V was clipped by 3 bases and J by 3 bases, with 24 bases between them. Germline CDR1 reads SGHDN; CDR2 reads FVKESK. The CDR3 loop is CASSQDVGPLASFYEQYF. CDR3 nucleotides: TGTGCCAGCAGCCAGGATGTGGGGCCCCTAGCTTCATTCTACGAGCAGTACTTC.

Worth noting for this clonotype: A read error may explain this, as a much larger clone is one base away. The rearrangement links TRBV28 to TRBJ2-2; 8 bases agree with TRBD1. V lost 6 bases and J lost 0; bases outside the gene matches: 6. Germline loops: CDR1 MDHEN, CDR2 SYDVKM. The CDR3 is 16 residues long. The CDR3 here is CASRYAGGANTGELFF. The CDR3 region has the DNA TGTGCCAGCAGGTATGCAGGGGGCGCGAACACCGGGGAGCTGTTTTTT. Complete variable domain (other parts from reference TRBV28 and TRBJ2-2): DVKVTQSSRYLVKRTGEKVFLECVQDMDHENMFWYRQDPGLGLRLIYFSYDVKMKEKGDIPEGYSVSREKKERFSLILESASTNQTSMYLCASRYAGGANTGELFFGEGSRLTVL.

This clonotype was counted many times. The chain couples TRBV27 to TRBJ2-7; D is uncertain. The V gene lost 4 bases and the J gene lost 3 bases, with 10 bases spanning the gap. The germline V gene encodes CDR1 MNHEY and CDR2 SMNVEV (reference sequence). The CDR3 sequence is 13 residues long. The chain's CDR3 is CASSSLGSYEQYF. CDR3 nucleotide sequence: TGTGCCAGCAGTTCCTTGGGAAGCTACGAGCAGTACTTC.

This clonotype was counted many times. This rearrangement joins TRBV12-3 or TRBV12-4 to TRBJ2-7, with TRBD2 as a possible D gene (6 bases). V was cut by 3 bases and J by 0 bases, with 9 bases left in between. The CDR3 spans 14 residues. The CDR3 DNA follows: TGTGCCAGCAGTTTGGCGGGGACCTCCTACGAGCAGTACTTC. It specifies CASSLAGTSYEQYF.

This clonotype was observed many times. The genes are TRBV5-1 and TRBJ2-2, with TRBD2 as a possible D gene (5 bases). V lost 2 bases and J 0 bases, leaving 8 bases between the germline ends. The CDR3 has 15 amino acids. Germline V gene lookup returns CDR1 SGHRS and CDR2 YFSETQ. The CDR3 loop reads CASSFADSNTGELFF. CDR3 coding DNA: TGCGCCAGCAGCTTCGCGGACTCGAACACCGGGGAGCTGTTTTTT.

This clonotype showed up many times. This CDR3 reads CASSVEGTGNTEAFF. CDR3 DNA sequence: TGTGCCAGCAGCGTAGAAGGGACAGGGAACACTGAAGCTTTCTTT. The genes are TRBV9 and TRBJ1-1, with 8 bases that match TRBD1. The CDR3 runs to 15 residues. V was pared by 0 bases and J by 1 base, with 2 bases of the junction left unmatched. In germline, CDR1 is SGDLS, CDR2 YYNGEE.

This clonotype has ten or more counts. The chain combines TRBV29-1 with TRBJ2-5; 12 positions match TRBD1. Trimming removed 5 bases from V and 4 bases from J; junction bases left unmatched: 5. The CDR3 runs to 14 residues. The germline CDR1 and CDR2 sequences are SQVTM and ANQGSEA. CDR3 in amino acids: CSVPGTGGAETQYF. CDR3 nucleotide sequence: TGCAGCGTTCCCGGGACAGGGGGCGCAGAGACCCAGTACTTC.